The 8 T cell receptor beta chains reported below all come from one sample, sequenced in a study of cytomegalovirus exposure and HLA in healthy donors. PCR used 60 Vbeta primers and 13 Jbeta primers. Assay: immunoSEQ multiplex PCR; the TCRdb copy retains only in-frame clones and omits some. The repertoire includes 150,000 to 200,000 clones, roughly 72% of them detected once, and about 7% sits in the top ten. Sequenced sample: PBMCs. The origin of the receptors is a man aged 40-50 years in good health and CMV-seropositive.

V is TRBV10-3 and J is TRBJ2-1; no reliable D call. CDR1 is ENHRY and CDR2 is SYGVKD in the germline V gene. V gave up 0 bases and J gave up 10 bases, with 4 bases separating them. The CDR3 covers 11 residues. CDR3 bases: TGTGCCATCAGTGAGTCCCTAGAGCAGTTCTTC. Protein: CAISESLEQFF.

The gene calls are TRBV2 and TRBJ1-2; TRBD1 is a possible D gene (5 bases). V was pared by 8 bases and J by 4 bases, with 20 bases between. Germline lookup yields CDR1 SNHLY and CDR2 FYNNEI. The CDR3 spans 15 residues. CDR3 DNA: TGTGCCAGCCCTGGAGATGGAGGGGAGAGCTATGGCTACACCTTC. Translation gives CASPGDGGESYGYTF. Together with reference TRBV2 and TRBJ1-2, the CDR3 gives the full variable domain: EPEVTQTPSHQVTQMGQEVILRCVPISNHLYFYWYRQILGQKVEFLVSFYNNEISEKSEIFDDQFSVERPDGSNFTLKIRSTKLEDSAMYFCASPGDGGESYGYTFGSGTRLTVV.

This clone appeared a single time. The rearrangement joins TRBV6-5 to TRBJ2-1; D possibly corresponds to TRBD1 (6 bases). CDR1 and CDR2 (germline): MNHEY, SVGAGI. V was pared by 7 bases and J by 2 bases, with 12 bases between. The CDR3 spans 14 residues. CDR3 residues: CASNGRGPYNEQFF. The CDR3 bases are TGTGCCAGCAACGGCAGGGGACCCTACAATGAGCAGTTCTTC.

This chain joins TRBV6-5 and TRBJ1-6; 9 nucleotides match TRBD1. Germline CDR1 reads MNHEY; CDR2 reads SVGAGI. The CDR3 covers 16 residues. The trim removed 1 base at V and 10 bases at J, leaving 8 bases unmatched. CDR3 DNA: TGTGCCAGCAGTTACTTTTCGGGACAGGGAGGATCACCCCTCCACTTT. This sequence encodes CASSYFSGQGGSPLHF.

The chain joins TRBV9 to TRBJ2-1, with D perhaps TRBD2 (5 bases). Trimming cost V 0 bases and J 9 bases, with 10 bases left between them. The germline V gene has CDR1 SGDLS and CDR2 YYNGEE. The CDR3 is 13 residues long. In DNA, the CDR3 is TGTGCCAGCAGCGTAGAACCCAGCGGTGAGCAGTTCTTC. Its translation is CASSVEPSGEQFF. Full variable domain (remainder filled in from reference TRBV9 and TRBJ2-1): DSGVTQTPKHLITATGQRVTLRCSPRSGDLSVYWYQQSLDQGLQFLIQYYNGEERAKGNILERFSAQQFPDLHSELNLSSLELGDSALYFCASSVEPSGEQFFGPGTRLTVL.

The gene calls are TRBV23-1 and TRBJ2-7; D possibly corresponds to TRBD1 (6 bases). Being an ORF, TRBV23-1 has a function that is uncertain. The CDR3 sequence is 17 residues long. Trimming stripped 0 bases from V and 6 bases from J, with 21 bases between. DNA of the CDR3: TGCGCCAGCAGTCAATCGCAGACAGGCAACATCTCTGGCGAGCAGTACTTC. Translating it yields CASSQSQTGNISGEQYF.

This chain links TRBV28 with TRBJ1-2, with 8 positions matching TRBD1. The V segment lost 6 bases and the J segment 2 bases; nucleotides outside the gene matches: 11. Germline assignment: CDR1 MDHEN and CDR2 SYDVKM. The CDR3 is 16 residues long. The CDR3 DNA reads TGTGCCAGCAGGGGTGCAGGGGGCAACCCCAACTATGGCTACACCTTC. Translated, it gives CASRGAGGNPNYGYTF.

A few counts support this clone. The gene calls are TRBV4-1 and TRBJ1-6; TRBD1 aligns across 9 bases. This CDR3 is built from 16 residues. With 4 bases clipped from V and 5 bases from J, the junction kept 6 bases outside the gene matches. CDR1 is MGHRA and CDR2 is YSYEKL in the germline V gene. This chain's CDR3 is CASSPRTGVNNSPLHF. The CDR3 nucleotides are TGCGCCAGCAGCCCGCGGACAGGGGTCAATAATTCACCCCTCCACTTT.